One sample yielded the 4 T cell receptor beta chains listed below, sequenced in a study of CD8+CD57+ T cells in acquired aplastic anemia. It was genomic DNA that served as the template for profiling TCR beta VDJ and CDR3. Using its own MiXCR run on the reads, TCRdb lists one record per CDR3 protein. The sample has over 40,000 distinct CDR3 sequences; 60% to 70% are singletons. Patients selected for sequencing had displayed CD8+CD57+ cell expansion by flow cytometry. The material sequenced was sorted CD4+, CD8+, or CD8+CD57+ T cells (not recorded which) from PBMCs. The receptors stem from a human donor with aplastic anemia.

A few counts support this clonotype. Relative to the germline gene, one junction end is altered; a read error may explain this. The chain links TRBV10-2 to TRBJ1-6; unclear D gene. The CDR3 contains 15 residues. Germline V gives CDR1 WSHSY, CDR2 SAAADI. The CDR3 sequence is CATTPGAVYNSPLHF. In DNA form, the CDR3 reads TGTGCCACTACCCCGGGAGCAGTCTATAATTCACCCCTCCACTTT.

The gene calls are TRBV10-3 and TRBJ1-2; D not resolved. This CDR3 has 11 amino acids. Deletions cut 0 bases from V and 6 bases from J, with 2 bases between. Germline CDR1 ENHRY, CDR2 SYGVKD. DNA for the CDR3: TGTGCCATCAGTGAGTCCCATGGCTACACCTTC. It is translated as CAISESHGYTF.

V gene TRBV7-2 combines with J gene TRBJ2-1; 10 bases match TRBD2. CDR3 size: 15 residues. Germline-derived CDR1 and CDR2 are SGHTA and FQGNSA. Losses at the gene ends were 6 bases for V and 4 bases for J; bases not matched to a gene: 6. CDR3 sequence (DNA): TGTGCCAGCAGATCAGCGGGGGGGCAGTACAATGAGCAGTTCTTC. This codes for CASRSAGGQYNEQFF.

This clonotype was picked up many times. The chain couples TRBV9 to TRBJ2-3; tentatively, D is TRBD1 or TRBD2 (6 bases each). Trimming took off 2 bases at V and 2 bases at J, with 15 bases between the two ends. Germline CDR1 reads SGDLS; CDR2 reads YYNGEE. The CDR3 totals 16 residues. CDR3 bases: TGTGCCAGCAGCGTTGGGGGGCGAACCCACACAGATACGCAGTATTTT. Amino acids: CASSVGGRTHTDTQYF.